This passage covers 7 T cell receptor beta chains from one sample sequenced in a study of CD8+CD57+ T cells in acquired aplastic anemia. Notes on the study in general: In patients, CD8+CD57+ cells had lower diversity than total CD4+ and CD8+ pools.

Antigens for these TCRs are unknown. Genomic DNA, serving as template, underwent TCR beta VDJ and CDR3 profiling. TCRdb ran MiXCR on the reads and lists one entry per CDR3 protein. The sample lists 17,000 or so distinct CDR3 sequences; 37% were seen once. CD8+CD57+ cell expansion had been shown by flow cytometry in patients chosen for sequencing. Sequenced input: CD8+CD57+ T cells sorted from PBMCs. The sample's subset: bead-enriched CD8+CD57+ effector memory T cells from SAA patients. Every receptor here comes from a human donor with aplastic anemia.

The V call is TRBV2, the J call TRBJ2-3; 10 positions match TRBD2. The germline CDR1 and CDR2 sequences are SNHLY and FYNNEI. The CDR3 sequence is 16 residues long. Trimming took 5 bases from V and 2 from J; bases not matched to a gene: 7. The chain's CDR3 is CASSLSGGPITDTQYF. The CDR3 bases are TGTGCCAGCAGTCTTAGCGGGGGGCCAATCACAGATACGCAGTATTTT. Based on the CDR3 plus reference TRBV2 and TRBJ2-3, the full variable domain is EPEVTQTPSHQVTQMGQEVILRCVPISNHLYFYWYRQILGQKVEFLVSFYNNEISEKSEIFDDQFSVERPDGSNFTLKIRSTKLEDSAMYFCASSLSGGPITDTQYFGPGTRLTVL.

This clonotype was seen a handful of times. The V and J genes are TRBV24-1 and TRBJ2-2, with a tentative D call TRBD1 (5 bases). CDR1 and CDR2 (germline): KGHDR, SFDVKD. Trimming took off 2 bases at V and 3 bases at J, with 6 bases between the two ends. The CDR3 is 14 residues long. The CDR3 loop is CATSDSRDTGELFF. The CDR3, as DNA: TGTGCCACCAGTGATTCCAGGGACACCGGGGAGCTGTTTTTT.

Turning to this clonotype: A read error may account for a junction end that differs from germline. The rearrangement uses TRBV7-7 and TRBJ2-1; D is possibly TRBD1 (6 bases). The CDR3 runs 15 residues. Germline CDR1 reads SSHAT; CDR2 reads FNYEAQ (reference sequence). The DNA of the CDR3 is TGTGCTAGCAGCTCACGACAGGCTCAGGACAATGAGCAGTTCTTC. It specifies CASSSRQAQDNEQFF.

The chain employs TRBV29-1 and TRBJ1-1; D may be TRBD1 (5 bases). Germline V gene data show CDR1 as SQVTM and CDR2 as ANQGSEA. The germline V and J ends were trimmed by 4 bases and 5 bases, with 14 bases remaining between them. The CDR3 sequence is 13 residues long. CDR3 sequence: CSVGVGEGTEAFF. The CDR3 DNA reads as TGCAGCGTTGGTGTGGGGGAGGGAACTGAAGCTTTCTTT.

The rearrangement uses TRBV5-6 and TRBJ2-7; D is ambiguous. The germline V and J ends were trimmed by 1 base and 2 bases, with 10 bases remaining between them. Germline assignment: CDR1 SGHDT and CDR2 YYEEEE. The CDR3 runs 14 residues. In DNA form, the CDR3 reads TGTGCCAGCAGCTTGTGGTCCGAGCCCTACGAGCAGTACTTC. Its protein product is CASSLWSEPYEQYF.

The J gene is TRBJ2-2, the V gene TRBV19, with D perhaps matching TRBD1 (5 bases). The CDR3 extends over 14 amino acids. Trimming took off 6 bases at V and 4 bases at J, with 12 bases between the two ends. Germline V gene data show CDR1 as LNHDA and CDR2 as SQIVND (reference sequence). The chain's CDR3 is CASRIDSFTGELFF. The CDR3 coding sequence is TGTGCCAGTAGGATTGACAGTTTCACCGGGGAGCTGTTTTTT. Full variable domain (remainder filled in from reference TRBV19 and TRBJ2-2): DGGITQSPKYLFRKEGQNVTLSCEQNLNHDAMYWYRQDPGQGLRLIYYSQIVNDFQKGDIAEGYSVSREKKESFPLTVTSAQKNPTAFYLCASRIDSFTGELFFGEGSRLTVL.

The V call is TRBV9, the J call TRBJ2-3; D may be TRBD1 (6 bases). The germline V gene encodes CDR1 SGDLS and CDR2 YYNGEE. V lost 0 bases and J lost 1, with 6 bases in between. The CDR3 covers 14 residues. CDR3 amino acids: CASSVGGRTDTQYF. The CDR3 DNA reads as TGTGCCAGCAGCGTAGGGGGGCGCACAGATACGCAGTATTTT.